This T cell receptor beta chain originates from a study of patients and donors after allogeneic stem cell transplantation. CDR3 size: 14 residues. CDR1 is SGHRS, CDR2 YFSETQ, per germline. The V end was cut by 2 bases, the J end by 2 bases, with 11 bases between. MiXCR, run by TCRdb on the RT-PCR reads, gives a single entry per CDR3 protein. The sample includes about 410,000 distinct CDR3 sequences, roughly 17% of them seen just once. This chain joins TRBV5-1 and TRBJ2-7, with D possibly matching TRBD1 (6 bases). Sequencing used blood, either unsorted or a sorted T cell fraction (not recorded which). The TCR sequence derives from a human donor who was either an allogeneic HSCT recipient or a stem cell or donor lymphocyte infusion donor (not recorded which). It is not recorded whose cells these are; they may come from a transplant donor. The CDR3 region has the DNA TGCGCCAGCAGCTTCCGGGACAAAGCCTACGAGCAGTACTTC. Its protein is CASSFRDKAYEQYF.